This T cell receptor (beta chain) was recovered during a study of siplizumab effects on memory and regulatory T cells. The study, taken as a whole, reports: Siplizumab gave mappable alloreactive CD4+ clones an average Treg-derived fraction of 68.8%, against 25% to 30% in controls. Tregs that proliferated in siplizumab cultures did not have their suppressive function confirmed. Naive T cell populations appeared to exhibit greater diversity than memory cells and appeared to be major alloresponse contributors. No assignable naive or memory phenotype existed for roughly 80-96% of proliferating CD4+ or CD8+ clones.

The CDR3 has 14 amino acids. Trimming left V 3 bases short and J 2 bases short, with 7 bases between. Germline CDR1 and CDR2: LNHDA and SQIVND (reference sequence). Produced via immunoSEQ multiplex PCR; TCRdb's table is partial and in-frame only. The repertoire has approximately 100,000 clones, nearly 95% of them found once; the top ten carry more than 10%. Notes on this clone: The antigen is undetermined.

The V gene is TRBV19, the J gene TRBJ2-2; D call uncertain. The source is a human donor in good health. Sequences were obtained from non-Treg CD4+ T cells sorted from blood. CDR3 region: CASSMARNTGELFF. Here the CDR3 DNA reads TGTGCCAGTAGTATGGCCCGAAACACCGGGGAGCTGTTTTTT.